This T cell receptor (beta chain) emerged from a study of blood T cell repertoires in COVID-19. Study information: Both acute and convalescent COVID-19 samples were obtained from the United States, Italy and Spain.

In assigning cohorts, the study relied on participant-reported clinical history. Cohort 3 recovered donors had two negative PCRs, clearance, or symptom resolution. The count of this clone is one. Per the original data handling: Using reference gene primer amplification, nucleated cell counts were estimated. The method was immunoSEQ multiplex PCR; TCRdb's version includes in-frame clones alone and lacks a portion of them. V, J and clone size derive from that table, while D and trimming were established from the DNA sequence. The sample has more than 300,000 clones; roughly 91% are singletons. The CDR3 has 15 residues. V was cut by 3 bases and J by 1 base, with 11 bases left in between. The V gene's germline CDR1 is ENHRY and CDR2 SYGVKD.

The clonotype was recovered from a woman aged 30 to 39 who had recovered from COVID-19. What was sequenced was PBMCs or T cells enriched from blood (not recorded which). The chain employs TRBV10-3 and TRBJ2-3; D may be TRBD1 (5 bases). The CDR3 DNA reads as TGTGCCATCAGTGATCAGGGCCGGGGCACAGATACGCAGTATTTT. Its protein product is CAISDQGRGTDTQYF.